The present entry profiles one T cell receptor (beta chain) with its context. The data derive from a study of OX40 agonist ivuxolimab in advanced cancers. Study information: In this trial design, patients received ivuxolimab intravenously at 0.01 to 10 mg/kg every 2 weeks. Prior anti-PD-1, anti-PD-L1 or anti-CTLA-4 therapy did not bar entry, and around 39% had some.

With autoimmune disease history or systemic immunosuppression, patients were excluded. CDR1 and CDR2 (germline): LGHNT, FRNRAP. The CDR3 runs 15 residues. V was clipped by 6 bases and J by 8 bases; unmatched bases: 10. Sequencing used immunoSEQ multiplex PCR; TCRdb keeps in-frame clones, though not all of them. The sample shows about 45,000 clones, less than 90% of them seen only once. The source material was CD4+ or CD8+ T cells sorted from blood, sampled in a trial of the OX40 agonist ivuxolimab. The rearrangement uses TRBV12-5 and TRBJ2-1, with TRBD1 matching over 10 bases. The receptor comes from an adult with an advanced solid tumor such as melanoma, head and neck, liver or kidney cancer. CDR3 sequence reads: CASGSDRGPQYEQFF. The CDR3 DNA reads TGTGCTAGTGGCTCCGACAGGGGGCCCCAATATGAGCAGTTCTTC.